Listed here is a single T cell receptor beta chain. The sample belongs to a study of cytomegalovirus exposure and HLA in healthy donors. The CDR3 is 15 residues long. Trimming pared 0 bases from V and 0 bases from J, leaving 7 bases between. Germline V gives CDR1 MNHEY, CDR2 SVGAGI. Nominally healthy donors were sampled, though unrecorded immune exposures were likely. With 60 Vbeta and 13 Jbeta primers, the PCR was carried out. Sequencing was performed with immunoSEQ multiplex PCR; in TCRdb, only in-frame clones are kept and a portion is missing. The data contain over 150,000 clones, around 75% of them singletons.

The clonotype comes from a male donor in good health and CMV-seronegative. Sequences were obtained from PBMCs. The genes are TRBV6-5 and TRBJ2-3; no definite D call. The CDR3 DNA is TGTGCCAGCAGTTACTCGGTCGGTAGCACAGATACGCAGTATTTT. Protein: CASSYSVGSTDTQYF.